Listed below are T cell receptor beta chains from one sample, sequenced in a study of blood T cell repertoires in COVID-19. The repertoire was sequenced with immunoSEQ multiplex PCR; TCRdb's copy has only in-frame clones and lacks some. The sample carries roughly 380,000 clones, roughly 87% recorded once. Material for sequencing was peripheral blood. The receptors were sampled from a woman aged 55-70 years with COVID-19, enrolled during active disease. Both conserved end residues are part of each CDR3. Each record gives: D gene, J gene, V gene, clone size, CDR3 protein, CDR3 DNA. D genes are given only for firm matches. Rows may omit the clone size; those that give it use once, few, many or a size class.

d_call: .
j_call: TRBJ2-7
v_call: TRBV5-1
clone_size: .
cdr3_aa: CASSFWGQMVDEQYF
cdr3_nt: TGCGCCAGCAGCTTTTGGGGACAAATGGTTGACGAGCAGTACTTC

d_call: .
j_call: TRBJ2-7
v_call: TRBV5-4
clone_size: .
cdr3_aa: CASSSQTLPDEEQYF
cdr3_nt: TGTGCCAGCAGCTCACAGACCCTGCCGGATGAAGAGCAGTACTTC

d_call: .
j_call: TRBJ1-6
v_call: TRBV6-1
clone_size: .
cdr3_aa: CASSEAWALIQRPLHF
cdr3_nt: TGTGCCAGCAGTGAGGCTTGGGCCCTAATACAACGACCCCTCCACTTT

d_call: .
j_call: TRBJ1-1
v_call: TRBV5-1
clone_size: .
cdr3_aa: CASSFYDSPEAFF
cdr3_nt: TGCGCCAGCAGCTTTTATGACAGCCCTGAAGCTTTCTTT

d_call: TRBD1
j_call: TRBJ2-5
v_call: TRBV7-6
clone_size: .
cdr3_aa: CASSSTGDQETQYF
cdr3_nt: TGTGCCAGCAGCTCTACAGGGGACCAAGAGACCCAGTACTTC

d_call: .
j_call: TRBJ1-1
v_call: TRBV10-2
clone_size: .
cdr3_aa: CASSEERAGITEAFF
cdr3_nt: TGCGCCAGCAGTGAAGAGCGGGCAGGAATCACTGAAGCTTTCTTT

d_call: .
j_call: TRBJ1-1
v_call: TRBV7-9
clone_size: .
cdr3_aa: CASSSLNPQSRGANTEAFF
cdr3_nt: TGTGCCAGCAGCTCATTGAACCCCCAGTCCCGGGGGGCGAACACTGAAGCTTTCTTT

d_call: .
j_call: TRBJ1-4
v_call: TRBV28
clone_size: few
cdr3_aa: CASSRPTGEKLFF
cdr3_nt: TGTGCCAGCAGTCGTCCGACGGGAGAAAAACTGTTTTTT

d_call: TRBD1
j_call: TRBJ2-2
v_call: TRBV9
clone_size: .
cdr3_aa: CASSPRGLPGNTGELFF
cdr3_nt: TGTGCCAGCAGCCCCAGGGGGCTCCCAGGGAACACCGGGGAGCTGTTTTTT

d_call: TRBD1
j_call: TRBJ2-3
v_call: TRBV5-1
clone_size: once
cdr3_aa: CASSRGRGTGGADTQYF
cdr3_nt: TGCGCCAGCAGCCGAGGCCGAGGGACAGGGGGCGCAGATACGCAGTATTTT

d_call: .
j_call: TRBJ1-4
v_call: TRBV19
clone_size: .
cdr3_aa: CASSNSAVVEKLFF
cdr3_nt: TGTGCCAGTAGTAATTCGGCGGTGGTTGAAAAACTGTTTTTT